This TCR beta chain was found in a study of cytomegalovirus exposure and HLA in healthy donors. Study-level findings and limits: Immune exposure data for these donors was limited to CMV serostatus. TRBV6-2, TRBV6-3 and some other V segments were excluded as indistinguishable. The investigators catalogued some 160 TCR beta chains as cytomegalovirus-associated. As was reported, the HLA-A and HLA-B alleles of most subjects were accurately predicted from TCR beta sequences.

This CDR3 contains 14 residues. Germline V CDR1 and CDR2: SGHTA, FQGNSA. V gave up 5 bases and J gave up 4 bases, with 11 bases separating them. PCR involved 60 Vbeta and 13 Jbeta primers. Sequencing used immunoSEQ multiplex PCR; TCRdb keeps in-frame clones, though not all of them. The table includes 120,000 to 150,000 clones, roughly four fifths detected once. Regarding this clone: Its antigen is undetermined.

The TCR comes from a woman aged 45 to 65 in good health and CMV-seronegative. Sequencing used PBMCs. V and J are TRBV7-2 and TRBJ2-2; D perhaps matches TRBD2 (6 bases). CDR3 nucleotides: TGTGCCAGCAGCCCGAGTAGCGGCACCGGGGAGCTGTTTTTT. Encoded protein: CASSPSSGTGELFF.